This T cell receptor beta chain originates from a study of beta chain features in type 1 diabetes. Whole-study findings and limits: More deletions and fewer insertions at VDJ junctions were found in patients with type 1 diabetes. Shorter templates may be favored by PCR, equally so in patients and controls. Naive, central memory and regulatory TCRB repertoires appeared more similar among patients than healthy donors.

Concerning this clone itself: Its antigen remains unidentified.

Every donor had blood drawn once into heparin, approximately 110 mL on average. In germline, CDR1 is SGDLS, CDR2 YYNGEE. The V gene lost 2 bases and the J gene lost 7 bases, with 16 bases spanning the gap. This CDR3 contains 15 residues. Expressed TCRB transcripts got sequenced, as all isolated RNA was reverse transcribed. The data were produced by immunoSEQ multiplex PCR, yet TCRdb's version contains in-frame clones alone and is incomplete. The sample records under 550,000 clones, about an eighth being singletons. Sequenced material: naive CD4+ T cells from blood. The chain recombines TRBV9 with TRBJ2-1; D may be TRBD1 (5 bases). The receptor was derived from a young woman in good health. CDR3 DNA sequence: TGTGCCAGCAGCGTTGGGGCTGGCTCTACGAATGAGCAGTTCTTC. It yields the protein CASSVGAGSTNEQFF.